A single sample is the source of the 22 T cell receptor beta chains below, sequenced in a study of blood T cell repertoires in COVID-19. Produced via immunoSEQ multiplex PCR; TCRdb's table is partial and in-frame only. Here the sample spans some 140,000 clones, approximately 88% being singletons. Sequencing used peripheral blood. Every receptor here comes from a man between 70 and 80 years old with active COVID-19.

This chain links TRBV28 with TRBJ2-7, with a weak D call TRBD1 (6 bases). This CDR3 is built from 14 residues. Germline V gives CDR1 MDHEN, CDR2 SYDVKM. The V and J ends lost 5 bases and 2 bases respectively, with 13 bases between them. CDR3 sequence reads: CASSPSGVPYEQYF. CDR3 nucleotide sequence: TGTGCCAGCAGTCCTTCAGGGGTCCCCTACGAGCAGTACTTC.

The genes are TRBV9 and TRBJ1-1; D remains ambiguous. The germline CDR1 and CDR2 sequences are SGDLS and YYNGEE. V dropped 4 bases and J dropped 5 bases, with 18 bases sitting between them. The CDR3 spans 15 residues. The CDR3 DNA is TGTGCCAGCAGCCCGGTCCCCTTGGGGAGGACTGAAGCTTTCTTT. It is translated as CASSPVPLGRTEAFF.

The CDR3 here is CASRMTYTDTQYF. The DNA for the CDR3 is TGTGCCAGCAGGATGACTTACACAGATACGCAGTATTTT. The chain joins TRBV6-5 to TRBJ2-3; D uncertain. The V end was cut by 6 bases, the J end by 2 bases, with 9 bases between. Per germline, CDR1 MNHEY and CDR2 SVGAGI. This CDR3 spans 13 amino acids.

The V call is TRBV6-6, the J call TRBJ1-3, with unresolved D. The CDR3 has 13 amino acids. V shed 2 bases and J shed 2 bases, with 4 bases lying between them. Germline V gives CDR1 MNHNY, CDR2 SVGAGI (reference sequence). The CDR3 DNA reads TGTGCCAGCAGTTACGCGGCTGGAAACACCATATATTTT. Its translation: CASSYAAGNTIYF.

This clone was seen only once. The rearrangement links TRBV27 to TRBJ1-2; D is possibly TRBD1 (6 bases). This CDR3 is 13 amino acids long. V lost 0 bases and J lost 8, with 10 bases in between. Germline assignment: CDR1 MNHEY and CDR2 SMNVEV (reference sequence). CDR3 coding DNA: TGTGCCAGCAGTTTATCCCCGCAGGGGGGCTACACCTTC. Its translation: CASSLSPQGGYTF.

This clone showed up many times. The CDR3 DNA reads TGTGCCAGCAGTCCCGACCCCGGACAGCTAATCTACGAGCAGTACTTC. Its protein product is CASSPDPGQLIYEQYF. The gene calls are TRBV27 and TRBJ2-7, with TRBD1 as a possible D gene (6 bases). The CDR3 runs to 16 residues. Germline CDR1 reads MNHEY; CDR2 reads SMNVEV (reference sequence). Trimming left V 5 bases short and J 3 bases short, with 20 bases between.

This clone was found once. The chain recombines TRBV5-1 with TRBJ1-6, with TRBD1 identical over 9 bases. The CDR3 loop spans 16 amino acids. The V gene's germline CDR1 is SGHRS and CDR2 YFSETQ. Trimming cost V 4 bases and J 5 bases; bases outside gene matches: 7. The CDR3 bases are TGCGCCAGCAGCCAAGACAGGGGGAGCAATAATTCACCCCTCCACTTT. The encoded protein is CASSQDRGSNNSPLHF.

CDR3 DNA: TGTGCCAGCAGTTTATGGGGACAGAGTAATGAAAAACTGTTTTTT. This sequence encodes CASSLWGQSNEKLFF. The V and J genes are TRBV28 and TRBJ1-4; 7 bases agree with TRBD1. The germline gives CDR1 MDHEN, CDR2 SYDVKM. CDR3 length equals 15 residues. J lost 4 bases, V lost 0 bases, and 2 bases had no gene match.

The chain is built from TRBV28 and TRBJ2-7; D remains unclear. The length of the CDR3 is 14 residues. V lost 6 bases and J 6 bases, leaving 18 bases between the germline ends. The germline CDR1 and CDR2 sequences are MDHEN and SYDVKM. For the CDR3, the DNA is TGTGCCAGCAGCCACTCGTCTGCGCCTAGCGAGCAGTACTTC. It translates to CASSHSSAPSEQYF. The full variable domain, in which reference TRBV28 and TRBJ2-7 provide the parts outside the CDR3, is DVKVTQSSRYLVKRTGEKVFLECVQDMDHENMFWYRQDPGLGLRLIYFSYDVKMKEKGDIPEGYSVSREKKERFSLILESASTNQTSMYLCASSHSSAPSEQYFGPGTRLTVT.

The DNA for the CDR3 is TGCGCCAGCAGTGAGTCGGGGGGCGGGAGGGCCGTGAACATTCAGTACTTC. The encoded protein is CASSESGGGRAVNIQYF. J is TRBJ2-4 and V is TRBV10-2, with 9 bases fitting TRBD2. V lost 0 bases, J lost 7 bases, and 10 bases stayed unmatched. The CDR3 has 17 residues. Germline V gene lookup returns CDR1 WSHSY and CDR2 SAAADI.

The chain combines TRBV5-5 with TRBJ2-1; D not resolved. Germline V gives CDR1 SGHKS, CDR2 YYEKEE (reference sequence). The CDR3 contains 12 residues. V lost 4 bases, J lost 8 bases, and 10 bases lay in between. In DNA form, the CDR3 reads TGTGCCAGCAGCCTAGTGGTCCATGAGCAGTTCTTC. It translates to CASSLVVHEQFF.

The V and J genes are TRBV18 and TRBJ2-7; TRBD2 agrees at 9 bases. The germline V gene has CDR1 KGHSH and CDR2 LQKENI. V was clipped by 0 bases and J by 6 bases; unmatched bases: 9. CDR3 length: 16 residues. Written as DNA, the CDR3 is TGTGCCAGCTCACCACCGGGACTAGCCCTCCCCTCCGAGCAGTACTTC. This encodes CASSPPGLALPSEQYF.

The chain uses TRBV7-3 and TRBJ2-3, with 7 bases matching TRBD2. The CDR3 is 14 residues long. V shed 3 bases and J 2 bases; nucleotides not matched to a gene: 2. The V gene's germline CDR1 is SGHTA and CDR2 FQGTGA. In nucleotides, the CDR3 is TGTGCCAGCAGCTTGGGAGGGACCACAGATACGCAGTATTTT. Translating it yields CASSLGGTTDTQYF.

The gene calls are TRBV6-2 or TRBV6-3 and TRBJ2-2; 10 bases are a match to TRBD2. Germline V lookup: CDR1 MNHEY, CDR2 SVGEGT. Trimming cost V 5 bases and J 4 bases; bases outside gene matches: 16. There are 19 residues in the CDR3. CDR3 in DNA: TGTGCCAGCAGTACCCCAAACGAACTAGCGGGAAATGCCACCGGGGAGCTGTTTTTT. Translation gives CASSTPNELAGNATGELFF.

On this clone: At the DNA level, this CDR3 is encoded by other sequences in the same sample as well. The chain uses TRBV27 and TRBJ2-3, with TRBD2 identical over 7 bases. In germline, CDR1 is MNHEY, CDR2 SMNVEV (reference sequence). Trimming at V came to 9 bases and at J to 2 bases, leaving 11 bases not matched to a gene. The CDR3 is made up of 15 amino acids. CDR3 nucleotides: TGTGCCAGTAGTGCATCTAGCGGTGTCACAGATACGCAGTATTTT. Amino acid sequence: CASSASSGVTDTQYF.

Only a few counts were recorded for this clone. The J gene is TRBJ2-7, the V gene TRBV30; 10 positions match TRBD2. There are 13 residues in the CDR3. V shed 3 bases and J 7 bases; nucleotides not matched to a gene: 6. Germline V gene lookup returns CDR1 GTSNPN and CDR2 SVGIG (reference sequence). The CDR3 DNA is TGTGCCTGGAGGGTAGCGGGAGGAGGTGAGCAGTACTTC. Residues: CAWRVAGGGEQYF.

The chain carries TRBV5-4 and TRBJ1-4; D is ambiguous. The V gene lost 9 bases and the J gene lost 8 bases, with 20 bases spanning the gap. Germline V gives CDR1 SGHNT, CDR2 YYREEE (reference sequence). CDR3 size: 14 residues. The CDR3 DNA reads as TGTGCCACAAAAACAGCGGGAGGTTACGAAAAACTGTTTTTT. This encodes CATKTAGGYEKLFF.

The V and J genes are TRBV7-9 and TRBJ2-2, with D possibly being TRBD2 (5 bases). The CDR3 is made up of 15 amino acids. Germline CDR1 is SEHNR and CDR2 is FQNEAQ (reference sequence). V was cut by 1 base and J by 5 bases, with 11 bases left in between. The CDR3 here is CASSLDGRGTGELFF. The CDR3 DNA is TGTGCCAGCAGCTTAGATGGGAGAGGAACCGGGGAGCTGTTTTTT.

The V gene is TRBV5-1, the J gene TRBJ2-7; 11 bases map to TRBD1. V trimming: 4 bases; J trimming: 7 bases; junction bases outside the gene matches: 7. Germline CDR1 SGHRS, CDR2 YFSETQ. The CDR3 runs 14 residues. This chain's CDR3 is CASSHGQGAGEQYF. The CDR3 nucleotides are TGCGCCAGCAGCCACGGACAGGGGGCAGGGGAGCAGTACTTC. The full variable domain, its missing parts supplied by reference TRBV5-1 and TRBJ2-7, is KAGVTQTPRYLIKTRGQQVTLSCSPISGHRSVSWYQQTPGQGLQFLFEYFSETQRNKGNFPGRFSGRQFSNSRSEMNVSTLELGDSALYLCASSHGQGAGEQYFGPGTRLTVT.

This rearrangement joins TRBV7-9 to TRBJ1-3, with unresolved D. The V end lost 6 bases, the J end lost 0 bases, and 9 bases lay between the germline ends. Germline loops: CDR1 SEHNR, CDR2 FQNEAQ (reference sequence). CDR3 length: 14 residues. The DNA of the CDR3 is TGTGCCAGCAGGAGAGAGAGCTCTGGAAACACCATATATTTT. Protein sequence: CASRRESSGNTIYF.

This chain joins TRBV7-2 and TRBJ2-1, with 11 nucleotides matching TRBD2. This CDR3 is 15 amino acids long. Trimming took 2 bases from V and 7 from J; bases not matched to a gene: 4. Germline CDR1 SGHTA, CDR2 FQGNSA. The CDR3 loop reads CASSLTSGRANEQFF. The CDR3 DNA reads as TGTGCCAGCAGCTTAACTAGCGGGAGAGCGAATGAGCAGTTCTTC. Full variable domain (remainder filled in from reference TRBV7-2 and TRBJ2-1): GAGVSQSPSNKVTEKGKDVELRCDPISGHTALYWYRQSLGQGLEFLIYFQGNSAPDKSGLPSDRFSAERTGGSVSTLTIQRTQQEDSAVYLCASSLTSGRANEQFFGPGTRLTVL.

V gene TRBV21-1 combines with J gene TRBJ1-1; TRBD1, the table's D call, was not compared with the DNA. TRBV21-1 is described as a pseudogene. The CDR3 spans 16 residues. The DNA of the CDR3 is TGTGCCAGCAGCAAAAGAGTTCGGACAGAGCCTTTTGAAGCTTTCTTT. Protein sequence: CASSKRVRTEPFEAFF.